Below, one T cell receptor (beta chain) is given with its context. This clone's antigen is unknown. Base qualities are not provided; no much larger clone lies one nucleotide away. The sample comes from a study of blood T cell repertoires in COVID-19 (TCRdb year 2020). Study-wide context: The collaborator samples originated in the United States, Italy and Spain and spanned the acute and convalescent phases of COVID-19. The material from the prospective study consisted of cDNA or gDNA derived from T cells, B-cell-depleted T cells, or PBMCs. Deeply sampled blood TCRbeta repertoires from subjects exposed to, actively infected with, or recovered from COVID-19 were included in the dataset. The repertoires were released in a freely available public database intended as a resource for research on the immune response to SARS-CoV-2. The samples were drawn from two sources: the first 160 participants of the ongoing ImmuneRACE study, and over 1,000 subjects contributed by 6 global collaborators. Nearly every sample came with metadata listing a de-identified subject ID, COVID-19 status, age in years and sex. Where available, HLA class I and class II types were obtained from metadata supplied by the sample provider rather than from assay-based typing.

Based on the germline V gene (reference sequence), the CDR1 and CDR2 sequences are SGHAT and FQDESV. The junction shows trimming of 4 bases on V and 2 bases on J, and the gene matches do not reach 5 bases of it. The CDR3 starts with the cysteine, ends with the phenylalanine, and has 15 residues. The retained sequence is limited to the CDR3, 45 bases, with the frame set at the first base. TCRbeta CDR3 regions were amplified from genomic DNA using the immunoSEQ Assay, a bias-controlled multiplex PCR. Turning to the authors' computational methods: The number of nucleated cells in each sample was estimated by amplification of reference gene primers within the assay. To quantify the absolute abundance of each unique TCRbeta CDR3 rearrangement, sequence reads were collapsed and filtered. For each sample, productive Simpson clonality was calculated as the square root of Simpson's diversity index across productive rearrangements. Held by TCRdb, this immuneACCESS table contains in-frame sequences only and omits some clones. Under half of the omission traces to an unresolved V gene where checked; the cause of the rest is unknown. For V, J and clone size, that table is used; D and trimming come from the DNA. The sample table contains around 280,000 clones; only one count was recorded for almost 90% of them. About 1.7% of the sample is taken by the ten largest.

Paper-wide results and their limitations: How much clinical and demographic metadata was included differed by source and by participant, and the metadata was provided uncurated.

Participants in the prospective study were enrolled through a virtual design, were aged about 18 to 90 years, and lived in fewer than 30 United States geographic areas. In the prospective study, participants were assigned to cohorts based on the clinical history participants reported in a screening survey and a study questionnaire. Mobile phlebotomists in the prospective study collected whole blood, serum and a nasopharyngeal or oropharyngeal swab from every participant. Participants in the prospective study had the option to provide additional blood draws and questionnaires over an approximately 2-month period. Before DNA extraction, prospective study blood samples were shipped either frozen or at room temperature.

This sequence was found in a woman aged 18-29 years with acute COVID-19. Recombination joined TRBV11-1 with TRBJ2-1; 7 middle bases align to TRBD2. The sequenced sample consisted of PBMCs or T cells enriched from blood (not recorded which). The CDR3: CASSSAGVAYNEQFF. The sequenced DNA: TGTGCCAGCAGCTCGGCGGGAGTGGCCTACAATGAGCAGTTCTTC.